This TCR beta chain was obtained from a study of CD8+ T cells in alopecia areata. The CDR3 consists of 13 residues. The germline V gene encodes CDR1 SQVTM and CDR2 ANQGSEA. J was trimmed by 5 bases and V by 6 bases; bases with no gene match: 4. About this clone: Its antigen is as yet unknown.

Extracted RNA was reverse transcribed into cDNA, the sequencing template. Method: immunoSEQ multiplex PCR; TCRdb's copy keeps in-frame clones and lacks some. The sample contains some 150,000 clones, approximately 65% of which appear only once. CD4+ and CD8+ T cells were sorted from PBMCs. General study points: Affected lesional scalp, above all in alopecia totalis/universalis, was more clonal than normal scalp. Mice showed TCR sharing more clearly than patients did, possibly owing to HLA. Sequencing of scalp samples also includes resident alphabeta T cells from normal skin.

What was sequenced was CD8+ T cells sorted from blood. This chain joins TRBV29-1 and TRBJ1-5; 10 nucleotides match TRBD1. The TCR originated in a human donor in good health. The CDR3 reads CSVGGQGHQPQHF. The CDR3 DNA follows: TGCAGCGTGGGGGGACAGGGGCATCAGCCCCAGCATTTT.